What follows are 18 T cell receptor beta chains derived from one specimen sequenced in a study of blood T cell repertoires in COVID-19. The data were produced by immunoSEQ multiplex PCR, yet TCRdb's version contains in-frame clones alone and is incomplete. The sample records roughly 170,000 clones, approximately 90% being singletons. Sequencing was carried out using peripheral blood. These receptors originate from a woman between 65 and 79 years old with COVID-19, enrolled during active disease.

J is TRBJ1-5 and V is TRBV5-8, with D perhaps TRBD1 (5 bases). The CDR3 has 18 amino acids. Trimming stripped 1 base from V and 2 bases from J, with 19 bases between. Germline CDR1 and CDR2: SGHTS and YDEGEE. The CDR3 region is CASSLTPRGRVGNQPQHF. The CDR3, as DNA: TGTGCCAGCAGCTTGACCCCGCGTGGCAGGGTGGGCAATCAGCCCCAGCATTTT.

The DNA of the CDR3 is TGTGCCACCAGCAGTTTCACGAGGGTTCACACTGAAGCTTTCTTT. This gives the protein CATSSFTRVHTEAFF. The rearrangement joins TRBV15 to TRBJ1-1; unclear D gene. Trimming took 3 bases from V and 3 from J, leaving 14 bases between them. This CDR3 has 15 residues. Germline V CDR1 and CDR2: LNHNV, YYDKDF (reference sequence).

This clone was picked up one time. The chain links TRBV6-2 or TRBV6-3 to TRBJ1-5; D gene unclear. Germline assignment: CDR1 MNHEY and CDR2 SVGEGT. The CDR3 is 17 amino acids. Trimming left V 2 bases short and J 6 bases short, with 20 bases between. The CDR3 DNA reads as TGTGCCAGCAGTTACACAGCCACAGCGGGGATTCTTCAGCCCCAGCATTTT. As protein: CASSYTATAGILQPQHF.

The chain uses TRBV14 and TRBJ1-1; 10 bases agree with TRBD1. Per germline, CDR1 SGHDN and CDR2 FVKESK. The V segment lost 4 bases and the J segment 2 bases; nucleotides outside the gene matches: 1. The CDR3 is 14 amino acids. CDR3 protein: CASSRQGANTEAFF. The DNA for the CDR3 is TGTGCCAGCAGCCGACAGGGGGCCAACACTGAAGCTTTCTTT.

This clone has just a few counts. V is TRBV7-2 and J is TRBJ1-4; D remains unclear. Germline-derived CDR1 and CDR2 are SGHTA and FQGNSA. V lost 4 bases and J lost 11, with 17 bases in between. CDR3 length equals 14 residues. The CDR3 bases are TGTGCCAGCAGCTCCCTCGGGGAGTTGGGGAAACTGTTTTTT. Its translation: CASSSLGELGKLFF. Full variable domain (outside the CDR3, taken from reference TRBV7-2 and TRBJ1-4): GAGVSQSPSNKVTEKGKDVELRCDPISGHTALYWYRQSLGQGLEFLIYFQGNSAPDKSGLPSDRFSAERTGGSVSTLTIQRTQQEDSAVYLCASSSLGELGKLFFGSGTQLSVL.

The V call is TRBV7-3, the J call TRBJ2-1, with 9 bases aligning to TRBD2. CDR3 length: 15 residues. In germline, CDR1 is SGHTA, CDR2 FQGTGA. V was clipped by 8 bases and J by 4 bases; unmatched bases: 9. The CDR3 nucleotides are TGTGCCAGCTCCAGGGGGACTAGCTATTACAATGAGCAGTTCTTC. It encodes CASSRGTSYYNEQFF.

The J gene is TRBJ1-6, the V gene TRBV7-9, with D unresolved. V shed 6 bases and J shed 5 bases, with 14 bases lying between them. From germline, CDR1 is SEHNR and CDR2 FQNEAQ (reference sequence). CDR3 length equals 15 residues. CDR3 sequence reads: CASRPNRENNSPLHF. CDR3 sequence (DNA): TGTGCCAGCAGGCCCAACCGGGAAAATAATTCACCCCTCCACTTT.

The J gene is TRBJ1-1, the V gene TRBV27; no clear D. This CDR3 has 15 amino acids. V lost 6 bases and J lost 3, with 17 bases in between. Germline values: CDR1 MNHEY, CDR2 SMNVEV (reference sequence). Here the CDR3 reads CASRPAGTSYTEAFF. CDR3 nucleotides: TGTGCCAGCAGGCCGGCAGGAACAAGTTACACTGAAGCTTTCTTT.

This clone was seen only once. V usage is TRBV7-2 and J usage is TRBJ2-3; 7 bases line up with TRBD1. Germline-derived CDR1 and CDR2 are SGHTA and FQGNSA. This CDR3 has 15 residues. V shed 5 bases, J shed 0 bases, and the junction held 5 bases outside the gene matches. The CDR3 bases are TGTGCCAGCAGCCTGAGGGGGCAGAGCACAGATACGCAGTATTTT. It codes for CASSLRGQSTDTQYF. The variable domain in full, with the rest retrieved from reference TRBV7-2 and TRBJ2-3, is GAGVSQSPSNKVTEKGKDVELRCDPISGHTALYWYRQSLGQGLEFLIYFQGNSAPDKSGLPSDRFSAERTGGSVSTLTIQRTQQEDSAVYLCASSLRGQSTDTQYFGPGTRLTVL.

The chain uses TRBV5-3 and TRBJ1-4; 8 nucleotides line up with TRBD1. TRBV5-3 belongs to the ORF category, with a function that is uncertain. The CDR3 spans 15 residues. Trimming at V came to 4 bases and at J to 7 bases, leaving 9 bases not matched to a gene. As DNA, the CDR3 is TGTGCCAGAAGCCCGCCAGGGGGCCGTTTTGAAAAACTGTTTTTT. Translated, it gives CARSPPGGRFEKLFF.

The genes are TRBV7-6 and TRBJ2-4, with TRBD2 identical over 11 bases. This CDR3 is 16 amino acids long. V lost 6 bases, J lost 0 bases, and 4 bases stayed unmatched. The V gene's germline CDR1 is SGHVS and CDR2 FNYEAQ. CDR3 nucleotides: TGTGCCAGCAGTCCGACTAGCGGGATAGCCAAAAACATTCAGTACTTC. Its protein product is CASSPTSGIAKNIQYF.

The rearrangement links TRBV5-4 to TRBJ2-7, with 8 bases lining up with TRBD2. The CDR3 is 14 amino acids. V dropped 3 bases and J dropped 2; count of bases not matched to a gene: 4. Looked up from germline, CDR1 is SGHNT and CDR2 is YYREEE (reference sequence). CDR3: CASSSGLGTYEQYF. The CDR3, as DNA: TGTGCCAGCAGCTCGGGACTAGGTACCTACGAGCAGTACTTC.

This chain uses TRBV28 with TRBJ2-7, with 12 bases matching TRBD2. Germline V lookup: CDR1 MDHEN, CDR2 SYDVKM. The CDR3 has 14 amino acids. The J segment lost 2 bases and the V segment lost 4 bases, leaving 0 bases of the junction unmatched. The DNA for the CDR3 is TGTGCCAGCAGTTGGACTAGCGGGGCCTACGAGCAGTACTTC. Translation: CASSWTSGAYEQYF.

V and J are TRBV11-2 and TRBJ2-7; TRBD2 is a possible D gene (5 bases). The CDR3 covers 13 residues. Trimming cost V 1 base and J 4 bases, with 8 bases left between them. Germline V gene data show CDR1 as SGHAT and CDR2 as FQNNGV. This chain's CDR3 is CASSLGSGYEQYF. For the CDR3, the DNA is TGTGCCAGCAGCTTAGGTTCGGGATACGAGCAGTACTTC.

The rearrangement links TRBV6-5 to TRBJ1-5; D possibly corresponds to TRBD1 (6 bases). From germline, CDR1 is MNHEY and CDR2 SVGAGI. Trimming removed 0 bases from V and 4 bases from J, with 13 bases in between. The CDR3 has 16 amino acids. Written as DNA, the CDR3 is TGTGCCAGCAGTTACTCAGCGGACAGCCTGAATCAGCCCCAGCATTTT. This sequence encodes CASSYSADSLNQPQHF.

The rearrangement uses TRBV30 and TRBJ1-5; D gene ambiguous. V was shortened by 4 bases and J by 2 bases, with 12 bases between the two germline ends. This CDR3 is 14 amino acids long. The germline V gene encodes CDR1 GTSNPN and CDR2 SVGIG (reference sequence). For the CDR3, the DNA is TGTGCCTGGACAGCGGGGTGGGGCAATCAGCCCCAGCATTTT. Its protein product is CAWTAGWGNQPQHF.

The chain joins TRBV6-5 to TRBJ1-6, with D possibly matching TRBD1 (5 bases). Trimming took 0 bases from V and 6 from J, leaving 9 bases between them. There are 15 residues in the CDR3. In germline, CDR1 is MNHEY, CDR2 SVGAGI. This chain's CDR3 is CASSYSFQGNSPLHF. DNA of the CDR3: TGTGCCAGCAGTTACTCGTTTCAGGGTAATTCACCCCTCCACTTT.

The chain uses TRBV24-1 and TRBJ2-2, with D perhaps matching TRBD2 (6 bases). CDR3 length: 17 amino acids. The V gene's germline CDR1 is KGHDR and CDR2 SFDVKD. With 4 bases removed from V and 6 bases from J, the gap between germline ends came to 20 bases. The CDR3 is CATSEERGGISAGELFF. The CDR3 DNA reads TGTGCCACCAGTGAGGAAAGGGGAGGAATTTCGGCCGGGGAGCTGTTTTTT.